Listed here is a single TCR beta chain. The antigen it recognizes is unknown. No clone much larger than this one lies a single base away; base qualities are absent. TCRbeta CDR3 regions were amplified from genomic DNA using the immunoSEQ Assay, a bias-controlled multiplex PCR. In the paper's pipeline: Nucleated cell counts per sample were estimated from amplification of reference gene primers within the assay. To quantify the absolute abundance of each unique TCRbeta CDR3 rearrangement, sequence reads were collapsed and filtered. For each sample, productive Simpson clonality was calculated by taking the square root of Simpson's diversity index across productive rearrangements. TCRdb stores this immuneACCESS table with in-frame sequences only. Part of the clones is absent; in the studies checked, under half of the shortfall reflects unresolved V genes, and no reason is known for the rest. From that table come the V and J calls and clone size; the DNA was used to work out D and trimming. This sample comprises more than 300,000 clones, 87% of them detected only once. The ten largest account for 6% to 7% of the sample.

At one collaborating source in Seattle, patients were enrolled during active infection and were followed longitudinally through the course of disease. Whole blood was collected in K2EDTA tubes by collaborating institutions according to the institutions' own protocols. For TCRbeta analysis, collaborator samples were shipped as frozen whole blood, as isolated PBMCs, or as DNA extracted from either sample type. The germline V gene (reference sequence) provides CDR1 LNHNV and CDR2 YYDKDF. V was cut back by 0 bases and J by 8 bases, leaving a gap of 16 bases between them. The CDR3, from cysteine to phenylalanine, totals 15 residues. The kept DNA is CDR3 alone, 45 bases in frame from the first base. The data originate from a study of blood T cell repertoires in COVID-19 (dated by TCRdb to the early 2020s). Background for the entire study: The collaborator samples originated in the United States, Italy and Spain and spanned the acute and convalescent phases of COVID-19. The material from the prospective study consisted of cDNA or gDNA derived from T cells, B-cell-depleted T cells, or PBMCs. Nearly every sample came with metadata listing a de-identified subject ID, COVID-19 status, age in years and sex. Samples were obtained from the ongoing ImmuneRACE study (first 160 participants) and from 1,254 subjects provided by 6 global collaborators. The repertoires were released in a freely available public database intended as a resource for research on the immune response to SARS-CoV-2. Where available, HLA class I and class II types were taken from metadata supplied by the sample provider and were not determined by assay-based typing. Subjects who had been exposed to COVID-19, were actively infected with it, or had recovered from it provided the deeply sampled blood TCRbeta repertoires that made up the dataset. General findings and caveats noted by the study authors: How much clinical and demographic metadata was included differed by source and by participant, and the metadata was provided uncurated.

Here the chain combines TRBV15 and TRBJ1-1; too little of a D gene remains to name it. This sequence originates from a woman between 50 and 59 years old with COVID-19, enrolled during active disease. The sample comprised peripheral blood. The CDR3 protein sequence reads: CATSRETIQATEAFF. In nucleotide form, the sequence is TGTGCCACCAGCAGAGAAACCATCCAGGCTACCGAAGCTTTCTTT.